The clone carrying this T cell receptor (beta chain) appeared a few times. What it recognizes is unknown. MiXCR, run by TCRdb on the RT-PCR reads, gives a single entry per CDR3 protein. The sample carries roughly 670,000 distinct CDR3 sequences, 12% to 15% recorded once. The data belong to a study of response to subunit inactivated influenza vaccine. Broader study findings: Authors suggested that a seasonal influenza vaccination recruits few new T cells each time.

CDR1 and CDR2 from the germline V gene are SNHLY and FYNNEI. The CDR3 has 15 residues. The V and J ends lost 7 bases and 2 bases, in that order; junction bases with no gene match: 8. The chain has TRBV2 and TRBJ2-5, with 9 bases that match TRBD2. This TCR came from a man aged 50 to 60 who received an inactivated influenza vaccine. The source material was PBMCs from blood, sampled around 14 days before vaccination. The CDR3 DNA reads TGTGCCAGCAATCCAATAGCGGGGGCACAAGAGACCCAGTACTTC. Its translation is CASNPIAGAQETQYF.